The entry that follows covers one T cell receptor (beta chain) sequence. Its antigen remains unidentified. Base qualities are not at hand, and no much larger clone is one base apart. The germline V gene provides CDR1 SGHTA and CDR2 FQGTGA. From the cysteine through the phenylalanine, the CDR3 covers 14 amino acids. Only the CDR3 region is kept as DNA, spanning 42 bases read in frame from base 1. The germline V and J ends show losses of 5 bases and 9 bases respectively, and no gene match explains 7 bases of the junction. This sample's time point label indicates: pre-treatment sample, taken before nivolumab and TIL therapy. The baseline tumor samples were excised metastases, mostly pleural nodules or supraclavicular lymph nodes, taken from the same resection that was used to grow TIL. Tumors were harvested prior to any PD-1/PD-L1 blockade, after which nivolumab was administered to patients, and lymphodepletion, expanded TIL infusion and IL-2 were given to patients who progressed. A phase I trial run at two centers enrolled adults with stage 4 NSCLC between October 2017 and 2020. Samples came from a single-arm, open-label phase I trial of tumor-infiltrating lymphocyte therapy with nivolumab in advanced non-small cell lung cancer. Portions of each resected tumor were snap-frozen in liquid nitrogen and were stored at -80 degrees C. Using laser-capture macrodissection, tumor regions of interest were selected on H&E sections, then pulverized into about 15 mg aliquots and extracted using Qiagen Allprep kits.

The sample is drawn from a study of TIL therapy for anti-PD-1-resistant metastatic lung cancer (dated by TCRdb to about 2021). Background on the whole study: Enrolled patients had a median age of approximately 49 years (range roughly 35-85) and a median tumor PD-L1 proportion score of less than 7.5%. Most of the cohort had lung adenocarcinoma, a few tumors were EGFR-mutant and two were ALK-rearranged, and half of the patients were current or former smokers. A median non-synonymous tumor mutation burden of around 1.4 mutations per megabase was determined across the cohort by whole-exome sequencing. T cell receptor beta sequencing of tumor and peripheral blood was used to follow clonotypes across the tumor, the expanded TIL product and serial blood samples. Study-level results and caveats: The study protocol defined all tumor marker inferences as exploratory. TIL culture showed high clonal turnover, with many enriched product clones undetected in the baseline tumor, suggesting clonal contraction rather than faithful expansion. Compared with baseline intratumoral T cells, expanded TIL cultures were more clonal and less diverse (median clonality around 5.9% vs 31%, p < 0.0001). The cohort was highly selected, with more treatment-naive, never-smoker and oncogene-addicted patients than typical, limiting generalizability.

TCR beta CDR3 regions were amplified from genomic DNA with the immunoSEQ v3 hsTCRB kit using bias-controlled multiplex PCR. TCR libraries were sequenced on an Illumina NextSeq 500 to 2 million to 2.5 million read pairs for survey level or roughly 4.5-6 million for deep level. Regarding the original processing steps: V, D and J genes were assigned, non-productive sequences were removed, and clonality was reported by immunoSEQ Analyzer software. Repertoires were compared by productive Simpson clonality and by the Morisita overlap index of productive TRB rearrangements between infused TIL and blood. TCRdb re-hosts the immuneACCESS table, in-frame sequences only. Its copies lack some clones; in the studies checked, an unresolved V gene accounts for under half of them, and the cause for the rest is not known. D and trimming come from the DNA, and the V and J calls and clone size come from that table. Here the sample has about 95,000 clones; about 71% occur a single time. The top ten hold approximately 11% of the sample.

The sequences come from tumor tissue, collected at baseline. The rearrangement joined TRBV7-3 to TRBJ2-1, with 10 central nucleotides matching TRBD2. This sequence originates from a person aged 30 to 80 with non-small cell lung cancer. CDR3 loop: CASSPLAGVGEQFF. Read as DNA, the sequence is TGTGCCAGCAGCCCCCTAGCGGGAGTTGGTGAGCAGTTCTTC.